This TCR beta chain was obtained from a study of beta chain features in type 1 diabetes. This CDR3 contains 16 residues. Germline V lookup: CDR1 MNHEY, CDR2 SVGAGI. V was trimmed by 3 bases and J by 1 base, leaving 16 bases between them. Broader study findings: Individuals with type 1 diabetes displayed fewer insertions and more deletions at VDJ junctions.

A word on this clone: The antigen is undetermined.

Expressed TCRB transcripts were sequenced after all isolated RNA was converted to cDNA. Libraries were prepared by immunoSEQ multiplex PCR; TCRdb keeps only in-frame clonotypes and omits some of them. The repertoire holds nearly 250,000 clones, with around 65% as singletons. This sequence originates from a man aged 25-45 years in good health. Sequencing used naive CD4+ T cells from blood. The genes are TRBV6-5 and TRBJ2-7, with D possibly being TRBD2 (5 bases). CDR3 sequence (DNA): TGTGCCAGCAGTTATTCCGAACCTAGCAGATCCTACGAGCAGTACTTC. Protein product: CASSYSEPSRSYEQYF.